These 24 T cell receptor beta chains originate from one sample sequenced in a study of blood T cell repertoires in COVID-19. Produced via immunoSEQ multiplex PCR; TCRdb's table is partial and in-frame only. This sample has about 250,000 clones, with roughly nine tenths found just once. The sequenced material came from peripheral blood. These receptors originate from a man aged 18-30 years with active or convalescent COVID-19.

This clone appeared once. The J gene is TRBJ1-1, the V gene TRBV19, with 8 bases fitting TRBD1. CDR1 and CDR2 from the germline V gene are LNHDA and SQIVND (reference sequence). After removal of 6 bases from V and 4 bases from J, the junction contained 7 bases not matched to a gene. The CDR3 has 14 amino acids. CDR3 coding DNA: TGTGCCAGTAGCCAGACAGGGGAGGGCACTGAAGCTTTCTTT. This codes for CASSQTGEGTEAFF.

The CDR3 nucleotides are TGTGCCAGCAGTTTATTAGGGACAGGGGTGGGGCATGGTGAAGCTTTCTTT. It codes for CASSLLGTGVGHGEAFF. The chain is built from TRBV28 and TRBJ1-1, with 10 nucleotides matching TRBD1. Germline lookup yields CDR1 MDHEN and CDR2 SYDVKM. The CDR3 covers 17 residues. The ends lost 1 base at V and 7 bases at J; junction bases unmatched: 12.

The chain carries TRBV7-2 and TRBJ1-4; D remains ambiguous. The germline gives CDR1 SGHTA, CDR2 FQGNSA. The ends were cut back, 7 bases at V and 7 bases at J, with 13 bases in the middle. This CDR3 spans 13 amino acids. CDR3 amino acids: CASNSGSGEKLFF. The CDR3, as DNA: TGTGCCAGCAACAGTGGCTCAGGTGAAAAACTGTTTTTT. Looking up the rest from reference TRBV7-2 and TRBJ1-4 gives the full variable domain: GAGVSQSPSNKVTEKGKDVELRCDPISGHTALYWYRQSLGQGLEFLIYFQGNSAPDKSGLPSDRFSAERTGGSVSTLTIQRTQQEDSAVYLCASNSGSGEKLFFGSGTQLSVL.

The rearrangement joins TRBV12-3 or TRBV12-4 to TRBJ1-5; D possibly corresponds to TRBD1 (5 bases). The CDR3 extends over 12 amino acids. Trimming removed 7 bases from V and 5 bases from J, with 9 bases in between. This chain's CDR3 is CASTQGYQPQHF. The CDR3 DNA sequence: TGTGCCAGCACTCAGGGTTATCAGCCCCAGCATTTT.

The genes are TRBV19 and TRBJ2-7; 8 bases align to TRBD2. J was trimmed by 1 base and V by 0 bases; bases with no gene match: 5. Germline V gene data show CDR1 as LNHDA and CDR2 as SQIVND (reference sequence). This CDR3 is built from 16 residues. The CDR3 DNA reads TGTGCCAGTAGTATAGATCCTATAGCGGGATCCTACGAGCAGTACTTC. Its translation is CASSIDPIAGSYEQYF.

This chain joins TRBV2 and TRBJ2-3; TRBD2 aligns across 10 bases. With 11 bases clipped from V and 6 bases from J, the junction kept 8 bases outside the gene matches. From germline, CDR1 is SNHLY and CDR2 FYNNEI. The length of the CDR3 is 13 residues. The CDR3 DNA reads as TGTGCCGGGAGCGGGGGGGCTACCGATACGCAGTATTTT. This translates into CAGSGGATDTQYF.

The chain has TRBV19 and TRBJ2-1; no firm D call. Germline assignment: CDR1 LNHDA and CDR2 SQIVND (reference sequence). Trimming left V 3 bases short and J 5 bases short, with 17 bases between. This CDR3 spans 16 amino acids. The CDR3: CASSIISSGQHNEQFF. CDR3 sequence (DNA): TGTGCCAGTAGTATTATAAGTTCTGGGCAACACAATGAGCAGTTCTTC.

This clone appeared once. The rearrangement links TRBV7-2 to TRBJ1-2; possible D gene TRBD1, 5 bases. Trimming shortened V by 5 bases and J by 8 bases, and 24 bases separated the two germline ends. This CDR3 spans 16 amino acids. Germline V gene sequence: CDR1 SGHTA, CDR2 FQGNSA. CDR3 sequence reads: CASSQNGGAASGGYTF. CDR3 bases: TGTGCCAGCAGCCAAAACGGGGGTGCGGCCAGCGGGGGCTACACCTTC.

This clone appeared a single time. The CDR3 spells CASSLAQASTEAFF. The CDR3 nucleotides are TGCGCCAGCAGCTTGGCCCAGGCAAGCACTGAAGCTTTCTTT. This chain joins TRBV5-1 and TRBJ1-1; no clear D. V lost 0 bases, J lost 4 bases, and 10 bases lay in between. CDR3 length: 14 residues. The germline V gene encodes CDR1 SGHRS and CDR2 YFSETQ. The whole variable domain, remainder taken from reference TRBV5-1 and TRBJ1-1, is KAGVTQTPRYLIKTRGQQVTLSCSPISGHRSVSWYQQTPGQGLQFLFEYFSETQRNKGNFPGRFSGRQFSNSRSEMNVSTLELGDSALYLCASSLAQASTEAFFGQGTRLTVV.

The chain recombines TRBV3-1 (or the pseudogene TRBV3-2) with TRBJ2-3, with a possible D match to TRBD2 (6 bases). The germline gives CDR1 LGHDT, CDR2 YNNKEL (reference sequence). The CDR3 spans 18 residues. The V end lost 1 base, the J end lost 2 bases, and 19 bases lay between the germline ends. The CDR3 loop reads CASSQVPFGLPNTDTQYF. Written as DNA, the CDR3 is TGTGCCAGCAGCCAAGTTCCCTTTGGACTACCTAACACAGATACGCAGTATTTT.

The gene calls are TRBV6-5 and TRBJ1-1, with TRBD1 as a possible D gene (5 bases). V was shortened by 7 bases and J by 5 bases, with 14 bases between the two germline ends. The length of the CDR3 is 13 residues. Germline CDR1 and CDR2: MNHEY and SVGAGI. The CDR3 bases are TGTGCCAGCAACCCTCGGGGGGGAACTGAAGCTTTCTTT. Encoded protein: CASNPRGGTEAFF.

The CDR3 protein is CASSGQANTEAFF. CDR3 nucleotide sequence: TGCGCCAGCAGTGGACAGGCGAACACTGAAGCTTTCTTT. The V gene is TRBV5-1, the J gene TRBJ1-1; 7 positions match TRBD1. The CDR3 totals 13 residues. Germline CDR1 and CDR2: SGHRS and YFSETQ. V shed 5 bases and J 1 base; nucleotides not matched to a gene: 2.

The V call is TRBV30, the J call TRBJ1-5; D is unresolved. The CDR3 contains 15 residues. Germline V CDR1 and CDR2: GTSNPN, SVGIG (reference sequence). Trimming removed 3 bases at V and 0 bases at J, with 12 bases between. CDR3 sequence reads: CAWSEGVLSNQPQHF. Here the CDR3 DNA reads TGTGCCTGGAGCGAGGGAGTCCTTAGCAATCAGCCCCAGCATTTT.

The chain couples TRBV10-1 to TRBJ2-1; 9 bases are a match to TRBD2. Germline V gives CDR1 WNHNN, CDR2 SYGVQD (reference sequence). The CDR3 is 17 residues long. With 3 bases clipped from V and 0 bases from J, the junction kept 6 bases outside the gene matches. CDR3 in DNA: TGCGCCAGCAGTGAAGGCGGGGGGGGCAGCTCCTACAATGAGCAGTTCTTC. Its translation: CASSEGGGGSSYNEQFF.

The chain combines TRBV19 with TRBJ2-5; 11 nucleotides line up with TRBD2. This CDR3 is 16 amino acids long. V lost 5 bases and J lost 4; bases outside the gene matches: 9. Germline V gives CDR1 LNHDA, CDR2 SQIVND (reference sequence). The CDR3 DNA reads as TGTGCCAGTAGTTCCCCAACTAGCGGGGGAGGAGAGACCCAGTACTTC. Translating it yields CASSSPTSGGGETQYF.

The rearrangement uses TRBV27 and TRBJ1-5, with D maybe TRBD1 (5 bases). Germline V CDR1 and CDR2: MNHEY, SMNVEV (reference sequence). Trimming took off 0 bases at V and 2 bases at J, with 11 bases between the two ends. CDR3 size: 16 residues. The CDR3 region is CASSLSRALGNQPQHF. CDR3 in DNA: TGTGCCAGCAGTTTATCCAGGGCCTTAGGCAATCAGCCCCAGCATTTT.

V and J are TRBV20-1 and TRBJ2-1; D is uncertain. This CDR3 has 15 residues. Germline CDR1 is DFQATT and CDR2 is SNEGSKA (reference sequence). V dropped 3 bases and J dropped 8 bases, with 20 bases sitting between them. The CDR3 nucleotides are TGCAGTGCTAGTAAGCGACCAAATCCTCGGGATGAGCAGTTCTTC. It specifies CSASKRPNPRDEQFF.

V gene TRBV12-3 or TRBV12-4 combines with J gene TRBJ1-1; 8 nucleotides line up with TRBD1. V trimming: 10 bases; J trimming: 2 bases; junction bases outside the gene matches: 6. The CDR3 runs to 13 residues. As DNA, the CDR3 is TGTGCCACCAAGACAGGGGCTAACACTGAAGCTTTCTTT. Translation: CATKTGANTEAFF.

The chain has TRBV9 and TRBJ2-3; 8 bases align to TRBD2. The J segment lost 6 bases and the V segment lost 0 bases, leaving 9 bases of the junction unmatched. This CDR3 comprises 16 residues. Germline-derived CDR1 and CDR2 are SGDLS and YYNGEE. The CDR3 region has the DNA TGTGCCAGCAGCGTAGGTACGGGAGGGCTGAGGGATACGCAGTATTTT. This encodes CASSVGTGGLRDTQYF. Full variable domain (outside the CDR3, taken from reference TRBV9 and TRBJ2-3): DSGVTQTPKHLITATGQRVTLRCSPRSGDLSVYWYQQSLDQGLQFLIQYYNGEERAKGNILERFSAQQFPDLHSELNLSSLELGDSALYFCASSVGTGGLRDTQYFGPGTRLTVL.

This clone was recorded a few times. The chain employs TRBV27 and TRBJ2-1, with TRBD1 identical over 7 bases. The germline CDR1 and CDR2 sequences are MNHEY and SMNVEV (reference sequence). The V segment lost 2 bases and the J segment 4 bases; nucleotides outside the gene matches: 5. CDR3 length: 15 amino acids. The CDR3 DNA is TGTGCCAGCAGTTTAGCCGGGACAGCTTACAATGAGCAGTTCTTC. It specifies CASSLAGTAYNEQFF.

This clone appeared once. V is TRBV19 and J is TRBJ1-2; D not resolved. V was pared by 5 bases and J by 1 base, with 8 bases between. CDR1 and CDR2 from the germline V gene are LNHDA and SQIVND (reference sequence). The CDR3 loop spans 13 amino acids. CDR3 DNA sequence: TGTGCCAGTAGTGGTCAGGATAACTATGGCTACACCTTC. Its protein product is CASSGQDNYGYTF.

The J gene is TRBJ2-7, the V gene TRBV28; tentatively, D is TRBD1 (6 bases). The CDR3 spans 12 residues. V was trimmed by 7 bases and J by 3 bases, leaving 10 bases between them. Germline CDR1 is MDHEN and CDR2 is SYDVKM. The CDR3 here is CASTRGIYEQYF. DNA for the CDR3: TGTGCCAGCACGAGGGGGATCTACGAGCAGTACTTC.

V is TRBV5-8 and J is TRBJ1-5; 8 nucleotides align to TRBD1. Losses at the gene ends were 0 bases for V and 6 bases for J; bases not matched to a gene: 8. Germline V gene sequence: CDR1 SGHTS, CDR2 YDEGEE. The CDR3 loop spans 16 amino acids. This CDR3 reads CASSLDRGKIGQPQHF. The CDR3 region has the DNA TGTGCCAGCAGCTTGGACAGGGGGAAGATAGGTCAGCCCCAGCATTTT.

The V call is TRBV12-5, the J call TRBJ2-2, with D perhaps TRBD1 (6 bases). This CDR3 region has 17 residues. The germline CDR1 and CDR2 sequences are LGHNT and FRNRAP. Trimming removed 0 bases at V and 1 base at J, with 12 bases between. In DNA, the CDR3 is TGTGCTAGTGGTTTGGTACTCTGGACAGAGAACACCGGGGAGCTGTTTTTT. It yields the protein CASGLVLWTENTGELFF.